The 10 T cell receptor beta chains listed next were all sequenced from one sample in a study of neoadjuvant anti-PD-1 for oral cavity cancer. The protocol was immunoSEQ multiplex PCR, while the TCRdb copy is restricted to in-frame clones and leaves out a portion. The sample gives over 15,000 clones, roughly 66% of which show up once; around 3% is in the top ten. The starting material was PBMCs, obtained before nivolumab (anti-PD-1) treatment. These receptors all come from a person between 40 and 85 years old with oral cavity squamous cell carcinoma.

The chain combines TRBV28 with TRBJ2-7; 9 nucleotides line up with TRBD1. After removal of 7 bases from V and 9 bases from J, the junction contained 16 bases not matched to a gene. This CDR3 is built from 15 residues. CDR1 and CDR2 from the germline V gene are MDHEN and SYDVKM. DNA for the CDR3: TGTGCCAGCACGGCCCCGGGACAGGGAAATGTTGCGCAGTACTTC. Protein sequence: CASTAPGQGNVAQYF.

The chain employs TRBV9 and TRBJ2-7; TRBD1 matches 9 bases. Trimming at V came to 3 bases and at J to 3 bases, leaving 16 bases not matched to a gene. The CDR3 is 18 residues long. Germline CDR1 and CDR2: SGDLS and YYNGEE. The CDR3 is CASSARVKPGQGYYEQYF. Here the CDR3 DNA reads TGTGCCAGCAGCGCTCGAGTTAAACCGGGACAGGGTTACTACGAGCAGTACTTC.

CDR3 nucleotides: TGTGCCAGCAGCCAGCGGGAGTCAGATACGCAGTATTTT. Translation gives CASSQRESDTQYF. The chain joins TRBV6-4 to TRBJ2-3; 8 bases fit TRBD2. J was trimmed by 4 bases and V by 6 bases; bases with no gene match: 3. The CDR3 has 13 amino acids. Germline V CDR1 and CDR2: MRHNA, SNTAGT.

The chain combines TRBV2 with TRBJ2-1; TRBD1 matches 7 bases. Trimming removed 5 bases from V and 7 bases from J; junction bases left unmatched: 5. In germline, CDR1 is SNHLY, CDR2 FYNNEI. The CDR3 contains 13 residues. CDR3 amino acids: CASSPDRVNEQFF. The CDR3 DNA sequence: TGTGCCAGCAGTCCCGACAGGGTAAATGAGCAGTTCTTC.

This clone has just a few counts. The chain uses TRBV10-3 and TRBJ2-1; D ambiguous. The CDR3 runs 15 residues. Germline V lookup: CDR1 ENHRY, CDR2 SYGVKD. The ends were cut back, 4 bases at V and 6 bases at J, with 16 bases in the middle. DNA of the CDR3: TGTGCCATCAGTGTAACCGGCGGAGCCGGCAATGAGCAGTTCTTC. This encodes CAISVTGGAGNEQFF.

The V gene is TRBV6-5, the J gene TRBJ2-7, with 7 bases lining up with TRBD1. This CDR3 is built from 12 residues. The trim removed 5 bases at V and 6 bases at J, leaving 4 bases unmatched. CDR1 MNHEY and CDR2 SVGAGI come from the germline V gene. CDR3 in amino acids: CASSDTGVEQYF. In nucleotides, the CDR3 is TGTGCCAGCAGTGACACAGGGGTCGAGCAGTACTTC.

This chain uses TRBV5-1 with TRBJ2-3; TRBD2 matches 10 bases. CDR3 size: 15 residues. J gave up 3 bases and V 0 bases, and 1 base lay outside the gene matches. CDR1 SGHRS and CDR2 YFSETQ come from the germline V gene. The CDR3 loop is CASSLGLAGTDTQYF. In DNA, the CDR3 is TGCGCCAGCAGCTTGGGACTAGCGGGTACAGATACGCAGTATTTT.

This chain links TRBV5-8 with TRBJ2-5, with a weak D call TRBD2 (7 bases). Trimming removed 0 bases at V and 5 bases at J, with 14 bases between. CDR3 length equals 15 residues. Germline V lookup: CDR1 SGHTS, CDR2 YDEGEE. The CDR3 DNA is TGTGCCAGCAGCTTGGAATCGGGGGGCGGTGAGACCCAGTACTTC. The encoded protein is CASSLESGGGETQYF.

V usage is TRBV2 and J usage is TRBJ2-2, with 9 bases matching TRBD1. This CDR3 contains 15 residues. The ends lost 5 bases at V and 7 bases at J; junction bases unmatched: 8. In germline, CDR1 is SNHLY, CDR2 FYNNEI. CDR3 protein: CASSQFGTGSGELFF. In DNA, the CDR3 is TGTGCCAGCAGTCAATTCGGGACAGGGAGCGGGGAGCTGTTTTTT. Full variable domain (outside the CDR3, taken from reference TRBV2 and TRBJ2-2): EPEVTQTPSHQVTQMGQEVILRCVPISNHLYFYWYRQILGQKVEFLVSFYNNEISEKSEIFDDQFSVERPDGSNFTLKIRSTKLEDSAMYFCASSQFGTGSGELFFGEGSRLTVL.

V gene TRBV11-2 combines with J gene TRBJ2-1; D assignment may be TRBD1 or TRBD2 (7 bases each). This CDR3 has 17 residues. Germline V gene lookup returns CDR1 SGHAT and CDR2 FQNNGV. Between the trimmed V and J ends, which lost 4 bases and 4 bases, there was a span of 20 bases. This chain's CDR3 is CASSSRRGGGSYNEQFF. The CDR3, as DNA: TGTGCCAGCAGCTCCCGGAGGGGAGGGGGCTCGTACAATGAGCAGTTCTTC. The whole variable domain, filled in from reference TRBV11-2 and TRBJ2-1, reads EAGVAQSPRYKIIEKRQSVAFWCNPISGHATLYWYQQILGQGPKLLIQFQNNGVVDDSQLPKDRFSAERLKGVDSTLKIQPAKLEDSAVYLCASSSRRGGGSYNEQFFGPGTRLTVL.